This note documents a single TCR beta chain sequence. What it binds is not known. This sample stems from a study of cytomegalovirus exposure and HLA in healthy donors. Germline V gives CDR1 SGHNT, CDR2 YYREEE (reference sequence). The CDR3 runs to 16 residues. V gave up 2 bases and J gave up 12 bases; unmatched junction bases: 11. PCR was performed using 60 Vbeta and 13 Jbeta primers. Sequenced by immunoSEQ multiplex PCR; TCRdb stores in-frame clones only, minus some. The sample lists some 90,000 clones, about 81% occurring once. Study-level points and caveats: In an earlier analysis, about 90% or about 30%: the productive usage of most TCR beta V segments.

The chain links TRBV5-4 to TRBJ1-6, with TRBD1 identical over 10 bases. The sample was PBMCs. The TCR was taken from a man between 40 and 49 years old in good health and CMV-seronegative. CDR3 in DNA: TGTGCCAGCAGCTTCGCGGGACAGGGGATCGGAGTACCCCTCCACTTT. Its translation is CASSFAGQGIGVPLHF. Combining the CDR3 with reference TRBV5-4 and TRBJ1-6 gives the whole variable domain ETGVTQSPTHLIKTRGQQVTLRCSSQSGHNTVSWYQQALGQGPQFIFQYYREEENGRGNFPPRFSGLQFPNYSSELNVNALELDDSALYLCASSFAGQGIGVPLHFGNGTRLTVT.